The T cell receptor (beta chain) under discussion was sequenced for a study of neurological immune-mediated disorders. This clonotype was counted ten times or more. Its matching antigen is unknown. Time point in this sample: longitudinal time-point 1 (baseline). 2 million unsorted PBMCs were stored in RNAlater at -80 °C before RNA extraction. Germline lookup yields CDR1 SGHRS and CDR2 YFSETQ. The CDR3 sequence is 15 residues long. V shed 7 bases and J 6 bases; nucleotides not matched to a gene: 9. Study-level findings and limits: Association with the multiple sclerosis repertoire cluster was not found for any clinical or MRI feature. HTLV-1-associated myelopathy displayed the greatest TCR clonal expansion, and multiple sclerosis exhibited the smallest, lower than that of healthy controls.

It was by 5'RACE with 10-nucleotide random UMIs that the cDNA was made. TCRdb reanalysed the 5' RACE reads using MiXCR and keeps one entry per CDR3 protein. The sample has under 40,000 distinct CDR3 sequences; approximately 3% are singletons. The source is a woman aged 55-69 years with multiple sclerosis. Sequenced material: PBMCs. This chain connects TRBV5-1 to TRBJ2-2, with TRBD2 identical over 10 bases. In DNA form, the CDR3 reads TGCGCCAGCGGACCGGGACTAGCGAGTGCCGGGGAGCTGTTTTTT. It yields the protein CASGPGLASAGELFF.